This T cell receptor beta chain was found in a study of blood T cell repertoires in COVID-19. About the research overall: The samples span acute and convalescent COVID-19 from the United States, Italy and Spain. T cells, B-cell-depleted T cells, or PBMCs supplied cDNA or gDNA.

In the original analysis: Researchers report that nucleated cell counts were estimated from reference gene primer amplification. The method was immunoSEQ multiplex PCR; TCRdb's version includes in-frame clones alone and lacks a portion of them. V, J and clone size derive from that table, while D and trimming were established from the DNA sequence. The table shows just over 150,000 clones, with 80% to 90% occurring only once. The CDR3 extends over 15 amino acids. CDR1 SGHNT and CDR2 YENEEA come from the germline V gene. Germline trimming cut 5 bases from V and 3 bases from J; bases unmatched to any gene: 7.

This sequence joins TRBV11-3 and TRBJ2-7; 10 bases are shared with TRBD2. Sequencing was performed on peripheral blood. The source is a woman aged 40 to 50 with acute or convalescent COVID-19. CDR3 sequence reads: CASSPGTSADYEQYF. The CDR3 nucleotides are TGTGCCAGCAGCCCAGGGACTAGCGCTGACTACGAGCAGTACTTC.